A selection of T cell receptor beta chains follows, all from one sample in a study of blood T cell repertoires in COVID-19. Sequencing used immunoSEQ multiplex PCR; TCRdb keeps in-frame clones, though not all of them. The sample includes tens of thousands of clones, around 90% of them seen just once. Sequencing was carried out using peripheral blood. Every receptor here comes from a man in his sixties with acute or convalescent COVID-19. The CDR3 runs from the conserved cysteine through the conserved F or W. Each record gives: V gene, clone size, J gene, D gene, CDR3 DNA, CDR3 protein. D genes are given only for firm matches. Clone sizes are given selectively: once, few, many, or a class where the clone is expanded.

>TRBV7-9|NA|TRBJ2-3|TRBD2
TGTGCCAGCTCCCTGGCGGGAGGGAGAGATACGCAGTATTTT
CASSLAGGRDTQYF
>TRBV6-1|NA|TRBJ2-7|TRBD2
TGTGCCAGCAGTGCCTCCGGACTAGCGGGGACCTACGAGCAGTACTTC
CASSASGLAGTYEQYF
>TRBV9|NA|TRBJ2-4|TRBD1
TGTGCCAGCAGCGTACCCCAAGGACAGGGCCCCTTAGCCAAAAACATTCAGTACTTC
CASSVPQGQGPLAKNIQYF
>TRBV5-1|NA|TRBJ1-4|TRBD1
TGCGCCAGCGCAACGCAGGGGGCGGGCGGAAAACTGTTTTTT
CASATQGAGGKLFF
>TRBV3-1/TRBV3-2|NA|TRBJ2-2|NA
TGTGCCAGCACCCTCAGGGAAGTCGGCGGGGAGCTGTTTTTT
CASTLREVGGELFF
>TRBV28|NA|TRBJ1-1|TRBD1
TGTGCCAGCAGCCCCCCCAGGGGGGAGAAAGCTTTCTTT
CASSPPRGEKAFF
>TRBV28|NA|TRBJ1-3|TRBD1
TGTGCCAGCAGTTTATGGACAGGGGTCGGAAACACCATATATTTT
CASSLWTGVGNTIYF
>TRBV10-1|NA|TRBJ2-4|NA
TGCGCCAGCAGTGAGTTAGGGGTTTTTAAAAACATTCAGTACTTC
CASSELGVFKNIQYF
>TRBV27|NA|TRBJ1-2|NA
TGTGCCAGCAGTTTTGGGGGCGGTCGGGACTATGGCTACACCTTC
CASSFGGGRDYGYTF
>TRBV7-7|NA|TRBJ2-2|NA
TGTGCCAGCAGCTTAGCCCCGGGGGGCGGAATCGGGACCGGGGAGCTGTTTTTT
CASSLAPGGGIGTGELFF
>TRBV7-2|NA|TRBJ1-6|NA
TGTGCCAGCAGCCCCCACGGACAGACCTTAATCTCCTATAATTCACCCCTCCACTTT
CASSPHGQTLISYNSPLHF
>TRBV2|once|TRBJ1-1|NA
TGTGCCAGCAGTGAAAGGGGGAACACTGAAGCTTTCTTT
CASSERGNTEAFF
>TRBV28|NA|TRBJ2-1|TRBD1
TGTGCCAGCAGTCCACAGGGGAACAATGAGCAGTTCTTC
CASSPQGNNEQFF
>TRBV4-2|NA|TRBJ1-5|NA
TGTGCCAGCAGCATGATGGGCAGAAATCAGCCCCAGCATTTT
CASSMMGRNQPQHF
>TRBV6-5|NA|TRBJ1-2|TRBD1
TGTGCCAGCAGTTACTCCAGACAGGGGGGTTTCTATGGCTACACCTTC
CASSYSRQGGFYGYTF
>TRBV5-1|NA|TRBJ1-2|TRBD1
TGCGCCAGCGGAGCTCCGGGACAGAGTCTGGACTATGGCTACACCTTC
CASGAPGQSLDYGYTF
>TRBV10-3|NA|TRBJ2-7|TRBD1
TGTGCCATCAGTGAGTCGTTTGGGGGGACAGGGAGCGACGAGCAGTACTTC
CAISESFGGTGSDEQYF
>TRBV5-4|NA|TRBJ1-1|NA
TGTGCCAGCAGCTTGGCGTACACTGAAGCTTTCTTT
CASSLAYTEAFF
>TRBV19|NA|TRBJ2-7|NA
TGTGCCAGTACGGCGACATCCACCTCCTACGAGCAGTACTTC
CASTATSTSYEQYF
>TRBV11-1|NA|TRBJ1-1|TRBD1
TGTGCCAGCAGACCGGACAGGGGGTTCTCTGAAGCTTTCTTT
CASRPDRGFSEAFF
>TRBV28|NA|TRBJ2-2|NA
TGTGCCAGCAGTTTAATTGAGGGCTGGACCGGGGAGCTGTTTTTT
CASSLIEGWTGELFF
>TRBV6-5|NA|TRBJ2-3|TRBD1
TGTGCCAGCAGTTGGCAGGGGGTCACAGATACGCAGTATTTT
CASSWQGVTDTQYF
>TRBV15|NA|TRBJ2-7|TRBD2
TGTGCCACCAGCAGAGACCGTAGCGGGGGCTCCTACGAGCAGTACTTC
CATSRDRSGGSYEQYF
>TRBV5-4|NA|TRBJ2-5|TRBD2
TGTGCCAGCAGCCCGGGACTAGCGCCAGAAGAGACCCAGTACTTC
CASSPGLAPEETQYF
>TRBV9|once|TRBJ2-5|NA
TGTGCCAGCAGCTCCAGACAGACAGGAGAGACCCAGTACTTC
CASSSRQTGETQYF
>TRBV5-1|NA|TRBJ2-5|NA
TGCGCCAGCAGCTTGCTGGGAGATGAGACCCAGTACTTC
CASSLLGDETQYF
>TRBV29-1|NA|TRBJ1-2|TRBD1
TGCAGCGTAGCGGACAGGGGGGCAGTCTATGGCTACACCTTC
CSVADRGAVYGYTF
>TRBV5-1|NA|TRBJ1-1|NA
TGCGCCAGCAGCTTGGGCCCACAGACCCAGAACACTGAAGCTTTCTTT
CASSLGPQTQNTEAFF
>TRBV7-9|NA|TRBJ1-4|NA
TGTGCCAGCAGTTACAGCTCAACTAATGAAAAACTGTTTTTT
CASSYSSTNEKLFF
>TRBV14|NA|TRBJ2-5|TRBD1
TGTGCCAGCAGCCCAGGACAGGGTAGCCGCAGAGAGACCCAGTACTTC
CASSPGQGSRRETQYF
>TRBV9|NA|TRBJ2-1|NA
TGTGCCAGCAGCGTCTTCCGGGACTTGGGCGACAATGAGCAGTTCTTC
CASSVFRDLGDNEQFF
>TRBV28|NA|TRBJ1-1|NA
TGTGCCAGCGCTTTCGGGTTTCGGGGGAACACTGAAGCTTTCTTT
CASAFGFRGNTEAFF
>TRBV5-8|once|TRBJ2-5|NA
TGTGCCAGCAGCTTGGGAGGGCTCGAATACCAAGAGACCCAGTACTTC
CASSLGGLEYQETQYF
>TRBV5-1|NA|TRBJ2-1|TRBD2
TGCGCCAGCAGCTTGGTCGGAGCGGGACTAGCGGAGCAGTTCTTC
CASSLVGAGLAEQFF
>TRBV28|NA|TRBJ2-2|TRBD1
TGTGCCAGCAGTTTAGGGACAGGGGGCCCCGGGGAGCTGTTTTTT
CASSLGTGGPGELFF
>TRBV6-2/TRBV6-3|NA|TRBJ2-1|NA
TGTGCCAGCAGCCATCTGAATGAGCAGTTCTTC
CASSHLNEQFF
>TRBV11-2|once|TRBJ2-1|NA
TGTGCCAGCAGCTCGCGGGCCCAGGGGCACAATGAGCAGTTCTTC
CASSSRAQGHNEQFF
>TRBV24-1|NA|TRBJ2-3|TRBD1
TGTGCCACCAGTGATTTTGGGACAGGGGGCGCAGATACGCAGTATTTT
CATSDFGTGGADTQYF
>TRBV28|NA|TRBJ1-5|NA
TGTGCCAGCACCTTCCCACGGGGGGATCAGCCCCAGCATTTT
CASTFPRGDQPQHF
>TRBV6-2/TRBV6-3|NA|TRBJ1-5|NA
TGTGCCAGCAGCCCACAGGACATCTTTCGGGAGGGCAATCAGCCCCAGCATTTT
CASSPQDIFREGNQPQHF